The present T cell receptor (beta chain) was sequenced within a study of cytomegalovirus exposure and HLA in healthy donors. The study's findings and limits: A reported reduction in N-insertions relative to the roughly 640-donor mean was seen in an Asian-associated ancestry cluster in a later analysis. Relative to equally common others, HLA-associated TCR beta chains showed greater clonal expansion in a later analysis. Listed as cytomegalovirus-associated were 150 to 200 TCR beta chains.

Primers: 60 Vbeta forward and 13 Jbeta reverse. Method: immunoSEQ multiplex PCR; TCRdb's copy keeps in-frame clones and lacks some. In all, the sample yields some 52,000 clones. Concerning this clone: The target antigen is unknown.

This CDR3 is 14 amino acids long. V shed 3 bases and J 4 bases; nucleotides not matched to a gene: 1. Germline CDR1 MNHEY, CDR2 SVGAGI. Sequencing was done on a sample of PBMCs. This chain uses TRBV6-5 with TRBJ2-5; 11 bases match TRBD2. The sequence was collected from an older woman in good health and CMV-seropositive. The CDR3 coding sequence is TGTGCCAGCAGTTATAGCGGGGGGGTAGAGACCCAGTACTTC. This encodes CASSYSGGVETQYF.